The clone carrying this T cell receptor (beta chain) showed up just a few times. The antigen is undetermined. CDR3 length: 12 residues. V was trimmed by 10 bases and J by 4 bases, leaving 11 bases between them. Germline CDR1 is SNHLY and CDR2 is FYNNEI. The data derive from a study of post-analysis software for immune sequencing data. Each TCR beta cDNA library carried unique molecular identifiers. When about 0.9 to 11 million T cells were used, they gave about 540,000 cDNA molecules. TCRdb re-analysed the PCR reads in MiXCR, keeping a single row per CDR3 protein. The repertoire holds approximately 770,000 distinct CDR3 sequences, with more than 45% as singletons. Study-wide results and limits: Elevated frequency relative to controls characterized a handful of TRBV segments in patients, TRBV5-6, TRBV5-1 and TRBV20-1 among them.

The J gene is TRBJ2-1, the V gene TRBV2; weak D call: TRBD2 (5 bases). The clonotype originates from a girl aged 5-17 years with multiple sclerosis. The specimen sequenced was blood. CDR3 residues: CAIGLLYNEQFF. DNA for the CDR3: TGTGCCATCGGACTCTTATACAATGAGCAGTTCTTC.